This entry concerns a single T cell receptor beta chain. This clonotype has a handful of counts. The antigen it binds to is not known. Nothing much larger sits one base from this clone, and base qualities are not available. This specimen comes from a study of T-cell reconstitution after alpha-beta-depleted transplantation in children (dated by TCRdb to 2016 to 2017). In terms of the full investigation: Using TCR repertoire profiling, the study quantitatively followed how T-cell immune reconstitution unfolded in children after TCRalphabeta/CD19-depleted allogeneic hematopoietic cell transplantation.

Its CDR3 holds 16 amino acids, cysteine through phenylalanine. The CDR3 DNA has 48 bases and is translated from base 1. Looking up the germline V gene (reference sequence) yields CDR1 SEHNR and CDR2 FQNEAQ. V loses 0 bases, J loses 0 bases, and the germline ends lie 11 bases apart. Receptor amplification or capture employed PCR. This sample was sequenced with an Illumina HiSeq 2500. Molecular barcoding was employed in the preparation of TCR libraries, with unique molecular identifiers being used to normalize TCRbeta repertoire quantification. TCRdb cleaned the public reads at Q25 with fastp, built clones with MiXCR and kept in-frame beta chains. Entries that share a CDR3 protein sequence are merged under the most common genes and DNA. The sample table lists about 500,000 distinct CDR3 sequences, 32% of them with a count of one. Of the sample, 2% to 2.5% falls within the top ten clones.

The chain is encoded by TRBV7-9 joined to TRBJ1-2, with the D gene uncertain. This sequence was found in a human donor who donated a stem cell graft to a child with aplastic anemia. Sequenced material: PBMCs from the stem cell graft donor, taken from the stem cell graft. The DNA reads TGTGCCAGCAGCTTAGCGAACCGACCAGCTAACTATGGCTACACCTTC. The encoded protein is CASSLANRPANYGYTF.